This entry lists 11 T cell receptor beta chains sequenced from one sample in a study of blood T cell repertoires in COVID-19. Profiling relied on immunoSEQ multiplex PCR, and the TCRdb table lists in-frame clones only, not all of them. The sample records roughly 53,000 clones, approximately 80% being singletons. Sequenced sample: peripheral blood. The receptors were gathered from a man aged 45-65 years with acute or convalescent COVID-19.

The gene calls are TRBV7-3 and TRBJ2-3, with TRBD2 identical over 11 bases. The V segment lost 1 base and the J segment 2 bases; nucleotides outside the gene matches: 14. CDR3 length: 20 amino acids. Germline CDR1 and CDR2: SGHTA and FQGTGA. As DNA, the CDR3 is TGTGCCAGCAGCTTAAGAGGGACTAGCGGCCTCATTAGAAACACAGATACGCAGTATTTT. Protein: CASSLRGTSGLIRNTDTQYF.

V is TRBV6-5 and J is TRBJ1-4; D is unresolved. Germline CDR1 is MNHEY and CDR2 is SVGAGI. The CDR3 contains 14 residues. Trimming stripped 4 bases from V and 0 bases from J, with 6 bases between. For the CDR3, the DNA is TGTGCCAGCAGTTTCCAGGCAACTAATGAAAAACTGTTTTTT. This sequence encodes CASSFQATNEKLFF.

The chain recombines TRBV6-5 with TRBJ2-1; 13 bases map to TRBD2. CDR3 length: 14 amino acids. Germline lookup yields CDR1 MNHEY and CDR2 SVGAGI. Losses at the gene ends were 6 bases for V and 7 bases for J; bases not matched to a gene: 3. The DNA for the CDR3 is TGTGCCAGCAGAGGGACTAGCGGGATAAATGAGCAGTTCTTC. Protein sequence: CASRGTSGINEQFF.

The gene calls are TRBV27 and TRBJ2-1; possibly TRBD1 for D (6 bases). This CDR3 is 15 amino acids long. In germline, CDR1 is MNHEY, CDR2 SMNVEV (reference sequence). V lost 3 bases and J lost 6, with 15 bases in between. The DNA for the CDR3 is TGTGCCAGCAGTTTTCCGGACAGAACCGCCAATGAGCAGTTCTTC. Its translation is CASSFPDRTANEQFF.

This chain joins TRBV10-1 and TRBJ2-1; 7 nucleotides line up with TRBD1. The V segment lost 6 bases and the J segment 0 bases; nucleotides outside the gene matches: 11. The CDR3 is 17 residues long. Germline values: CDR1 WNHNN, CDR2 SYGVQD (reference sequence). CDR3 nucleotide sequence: TGCGCCAGCAGAGGAAACAGGGGTAGGAGCTCCTACAATGAGCAGTTCTTC. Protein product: CASRGNRGRSSYNEQFF.

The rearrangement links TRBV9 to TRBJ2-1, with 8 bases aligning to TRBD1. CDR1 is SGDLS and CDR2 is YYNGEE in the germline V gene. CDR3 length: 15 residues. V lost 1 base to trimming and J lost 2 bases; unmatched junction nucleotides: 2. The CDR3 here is CASSVKGQAYNEQFF. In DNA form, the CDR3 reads TGTGCCAGCAGCGTAAAGGGACAGGCCTACAATGAGCAGTTCTTC.

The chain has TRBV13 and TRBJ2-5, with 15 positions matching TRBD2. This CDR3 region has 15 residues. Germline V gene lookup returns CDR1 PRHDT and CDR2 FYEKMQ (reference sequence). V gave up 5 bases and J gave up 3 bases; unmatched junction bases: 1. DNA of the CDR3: TGTGCCAGCAGCCGGACTAGCGGGGGGGAAGAGACCCAGTACTTC. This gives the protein CASSRTSGGEETQYF.

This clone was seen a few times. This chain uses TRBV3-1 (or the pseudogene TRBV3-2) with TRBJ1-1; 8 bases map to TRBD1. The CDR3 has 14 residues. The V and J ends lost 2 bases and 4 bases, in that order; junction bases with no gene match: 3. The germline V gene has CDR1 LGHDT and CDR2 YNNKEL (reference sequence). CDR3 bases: TGTGCCAGCAGCCAAACTACAGGGGGCACTGAAGCTTTCTTT. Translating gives CASSQTTGGTEAFF.

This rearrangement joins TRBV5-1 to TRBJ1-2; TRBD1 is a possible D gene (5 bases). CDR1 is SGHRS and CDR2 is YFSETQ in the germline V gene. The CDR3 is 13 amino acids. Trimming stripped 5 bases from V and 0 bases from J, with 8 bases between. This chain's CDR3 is CASRDTANYGYTF. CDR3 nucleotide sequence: TGCGCCAGCAGGGACACAGCTAACTATGGCTACACCTTC.

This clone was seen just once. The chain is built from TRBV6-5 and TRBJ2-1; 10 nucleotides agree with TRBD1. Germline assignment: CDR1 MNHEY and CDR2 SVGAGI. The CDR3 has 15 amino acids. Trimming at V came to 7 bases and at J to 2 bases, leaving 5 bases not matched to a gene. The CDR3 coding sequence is TGTGCCAGCACTTGGACAGGGGGGACCTACAATGAGCAGTTCTTC. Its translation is CASTWTGGTYNEQFF.

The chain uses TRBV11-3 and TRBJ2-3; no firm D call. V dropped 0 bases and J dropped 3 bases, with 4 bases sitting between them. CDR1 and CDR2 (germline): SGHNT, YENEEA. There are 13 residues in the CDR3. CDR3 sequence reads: CASSLDQTDTQYF. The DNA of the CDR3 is TGTGCCAGCAGCTTAGATCAAACAGATACGCAGTATTTT.